One T cell receptor (beta chain) is described in this entry. The junction does not match germline at one end; this may be a read error. This entry belongs to a study of T cells after yellow fever vaccination. Using its own MiXCR run on the 5' RACE reads, TCRdb lists one record per CDR3 protein. The repertoire holds around 46,000 distinct CDR3 sequences, with 7% to 9% as singletons. CDR1 and CDR2 (germline): SGHVS, FNYEAQ. The CDR3 has 16 residues. The chain combines TRBV7-6 with TRBJ2-3; 12 positions agree with TRBD2. The source is a man younger than 30 who received the YFV17D yellow fever vaccine. The sequencing used CD8+ T cells sorted from PBMCs, collected more than 14 days after the first yellow fever vaccination. The CDR3 DNA follows: TGTGCCTGCAGCTTAACTAGCGGGGGGAGCACAGATACGCAGTATTTT. It is translated as CACSLTSGGSTDTQYF.